The 13 T cell receptor beta chains below were found in one sample sequenced in a study of cytomegalovirus exposure and HLA in healthy donors. The PCR was carried out with 60 Vbeta primers and 13 Jbeta primers. TCRdb's table, derived via immunoSEQ multiplex PCR, lists solely in-frame clones and lacks some. The data contain some 180,000 clones, roughly 87% of them singletons. Sequencing input: PBMCs. All receptors come from a man between 40 and 49 years old in good health and CMV-seronegative.

Only a few counts were recorded for this clone. This rearrangement joins TRBV6-5 to TRBJ2-7; 9 nucleotides agree with TRBD1. The CDR3 is 14 residues long. The junction had 5 bases not matched to a gene; V was cut back by 6 bases and J by 2 bases. The V gene's germline CDR1 is MNHEY and CDR2 SVGAGI. The CDR3 sequence is CASRRDRAPYEQYF. The DNA of the CDR3 is TGTGCCAGCAGACGGGACAGGGCCCCCTACGAGCAGTACTTC.

This chain links TRBV7-9 with TRBJ1-5; the D gene is possibly TRBD1 (5 bases). The CDR3 extends over 15 amino acids. The germline V gene has CDR1 SEHNR and CDR2 FQNEAQ (reference sequence). Deletions cut 4 bases from V and 3 bases from J, with 13 bases between. CDR3 loop: CASSSAAGPNQPQHF. The CDR3 region has the DNA TGTGCCAGCAGCTCTGCGGCGGGACCCAATCAGCCCCAGCATTTT.

The chain joins TRBV5-1 to TRBJ2-3; no firm D call. The germline CDR1 and CDR2 sequences are SGHRS and YFSETQ. This CDR3 spans 14 amino acids. Trimming took 3 bases from V and 0 from J, leaving 8 bases between them. The CDR3 spells CASSYRSSTDTQYF. In DNA, the CDR3 is TGCGCCAGCAGCTATAGGAGTAGCACAGATACGCAGTATTTT.

The chain employs TRBV28 and TRBJ2-7; the match to TRBD1 covers 8 bases. This CDR3 contains 13 residues. V was clipped by 6 bases and J by 4 bases; unmatched bases: 5. CDR1 and CDR2 (germline): MDHEN, SYDVKM. The CDR3 nucleotides read TGTGCCAGCAGCCTCGGGACAGGATACGAGCAGTACTTC. Protein: CASSLGTGYEQYF.

Of note for this clone: Other DNA sequences within the sample encode an identical CDR3. This chain joins TRBV30 and TRBJ2-5; 11 bases are shared with TRBD2. The germline V gene has CDR1 GTSNPN and CDR2 SVGIG (reference sequence). This CDR3 is built from 15 residues. J was trimmed by 2 bases and V by 1 base; bases with no gene match: 3. The CDR3 region has the DNA TGTGCCTGGAGTGAGGGACTAGCGGATCAAGAGACCCAGTACTTC. This translates into CAWSEGLADQETQYF.

This clone occurred a few times. The chain employs TRBV30 and TRBJ1-3, with D unclear. The germline V gene has CDR1 GTSNPN and CDR2 SVGIG (reference sequence). V was trimmed by 7 bases and J by 0 bases, leaving 10 bases between them. This CDR3 region has 13 residues. The CDR3 nucleotides read TGTGCCTCATACGGGTTCTCTGGAAACACCATATATTTT. Translated: CASYGFSGNTIYF.

V usage is TRBV7-2 and J usage is TRBJ2-2; 8 nucleotides agree with TRBD2. The CDR3 has 16 residues. Trimming took 6 bases from V and 6 from J; bases not matched to a gene: 12. The germline CDR1 and CDR2 sequences are SGHTA and FQGNSA. The CDR3 region is CASSPLRLAHPGELFF. The CDR3 region has the DNA TGTGCCAGCAGTCCCTTGAGACTAGCGCATCCCGGGGAGCTGTTTTTT.

The chain uses TRBV6-5 and TRBJ1-4; a possible D gene is TRBD1 (5 bases). Trimming took off 7 bases at V and 7 bases at J, with 10 bases between the two ends. CDR1 MNHEY and CDR2 SVGAGI come from the germline V gene. The CDR3 has 12 amino acids. CDR3 sequence: CASKNRGEKLFF. Written as DNA, the CDR3 is TGTGCCAGCAAAAATAGGGGTGAAAAACTGTTTTTT.

This rearrangement joins TRBV19 to TRBJ1-1; D not certain. CDR3 size: 15 residues. V lost 2 bases and J 1 base, leaving 11 bases between the germline ends. The germline CDR1 and CDR2 sequences are LNHDA and SQIVND (reference sequence). The CDR3 DNA follows: TGTGCCAGTAGTATATGGGTACAGCCGAACACTGAAGCTTTCTTT. It yields the protein CASSIWVQPNTEAFF.

The chain is built from TRBV4-3 and TRBJ2-7, with TRBD2 matching over 7 bases. Germline CDR1 is LGHNA and CDR2 is YSLEER. J gave up 3 bases and V 0 bases, and 11 bases lay outside the gene matches. The CDR3 sequence is 17 residues long. CDR3 region: CASSQEAGRSGGYEQYF. DNA for the CDR3: TGCGCCAGCAGCCAAGAGGCCGGACGGTCGGGGGGCTACGAGCAGTACTTC.

V usage is TRBV5-4 and J usage is TRBJ2-7; 10 bases are a match to TRBD1. The CDR3 is made up of 15 amino acids. Per the germline V gene, CDR1 is SGHNT and CDR2 is YYREEE (reference sequence). V dropped 4 bases and J dropped 3; count of bases not matched to a gene: 7. CDR3 in DNA: TGTGCCAGCAGCCCTCCGGGACAGGGGTACTACGAGCAGTACTTC. Translation gives CASSPPGQGYYEQYF.

This chain connects TRBV5-5 to TRBJ1-5; possible D gene TRBD1, 5 bases. V shed 9 bases and J shed 2 bases, with 15 bases lying between them. The CDR3 extends over 14 amino acids. Per the germline V gene, CDR1 is SGHKS and CDR2 is YYEKEE (reference sequence). CDR3 bases: TGTGCCACCTCGAGCGGGGCTGGCAATCAGCCCCAGCATTTT. Its translation is CATSSGAGNQPQHF.

The J gene is TRBJ2-3, the V gene TRBV11-2, with a weak D call TRBD1 (5 bases). Looked up from germline, CDR1 is SGHAT and CDR2 is FQNNGV. V was pared by 1 base and J by 4 bases, with 12 bases between. The CDR3 contains 15 residues. The CDR3 coding sequence is TGTGCCAGCAGCTTAGTTCAGGGTGGTGCAGATACGCAGTATTTT. It specifies CASSLVQGGADTQYF.